Included here is one T cell receptor (beta chain) sequence, with context. The source of the sample is a study of blood T cell repertoires in COVID-19. Individuals aged about 18 to 90 years were recruited from fewer than 25 US areas. Recovered status in Cohort 3 required two negative PCRs, clearance, or symptom resolution. J lost 5 bases, V lost 5 bases, and 4 bases had no gene match. This CDR3 region has 14 residues. The germline V gene encodes CDR1 SEHNR and CDR2 FQNEAQ (reference sequence). Under the authors' procedure: The authors estimated nucleated cell counts from reference gene primer amplification. Data came from immunoSEQ multiplex PCR; TCRdb stores just in-frame clones and leaves some out. D and trimming were read from the DNA, whereas the V and J calls and clone size are those reported in that table. The sample includes about 210,000 clones, roughly nine tenths of them seen just once.

The clonotype was recovered from a woman between 18 and 29 years old who had recovered from COVID-19. The source material was PBMCs or T cells enriched from blood (not recorded which). V is TRBV7-9 and J is TRBJ1-1, with 11 bases aligning to TRBD1. The CDR3 nucleotides are TGTGCCAGCAGCCATGGACAGGGGGCGACTGAAGCTTTCTTT. It encodes CASSHGQGATEAFF.